This T cell receptor (beta chain) was captured in a study of technical replicates of blood from several donors. Generated by immunoSEQ multiplex PCR, the TCRdb table keeps only in-frame clones and is missing some. Of about 80,000 clones listed, approximately 90% were seen once; the top ten hold 0.41%. This clone was seen only once. CDR3 length: 15 residues. V was trimmed by 7 bases and J by 4 bases, leaving 19 bases between them. Germline V gives CDR1 MNHEY, CDR2 SVGAGI. The chain recombines TRBV6-5 with TRBJ1-2; D might be TRBD1 (5 bases). The TCR sequence derives from a human donor in good health. The specimen was T cells isolated from PBMCs. CDR3 bases: TGTGCCAGCATGGGGGTTGCAGGGACTTTCTATGGCTACACCTTC. Protein product: CASMGVAGTFYGYTF.